Following are 21 T cell receptor beta chains from one sample sequenced in a study of cytomegalovirus exposure and HLA in healthy donors. 13 Jbeta primers and 60 Vbeta primers were used for the PCR. Measured with immunoSEQ multiplex PCR; TCRdb has only the in-frame clones, and not every one. This table holds some 56,000 clones, 80% found once. Material: PBMCs. The receptors stem from a woman in her forties in good health and CMV-seronegative.

The chain uses TRBV5-1 and TRBJ2-1; D is unclear. Germline CDR1 reads SGHRS; CDR2 reads YFSETQ. This CDR3 region has 13 residues. V gave up 2 bases and J gave up 5 bases, with 8 bases separating them. The CDR3 coding sequence is TGCGCCAGCAGCTTAGACTTTAACAATGAGCAGTTCTTC. Its translation: CASSLDFNNEQFF.

The V gene is TRBV2, the J gene TRBJ2-7, with 7 bases identical to TRBD2. After removal of 6 bases from V and 0 bases from J, the junction contained 11 bases not matched to a gene. The germline V gene encodes CDR1 SNHLY and CDR2 FYNNEI. CDR3 length equals 16 residues. CDR3 bases: TGTGCCAGCAGGGGAGGGTTCAGCGGGAACTCCTACGAGCAGTACTTC. Translated, it gives CASRGGFSGNSYEQYF. The entire variable domain, with the rest obtained from reference TRBV2 and TRBJ2-7, is as follows: EPEVTQTPSHQVTQMGQEVILRCVPISNHLYFYWYRQILGQKVEFLVSFYNNEISEKSEIFDDQFSVERPDGSNFTLKIRSTKLEDSAMYFCASRGGFSGNSYEQYFGPGTRLTVT.

This sequence joins TRBV5-4 and TRBJ1-1; D is unclear. This CDR3 contains 12 residues. V lost 5 bases to trimming and J lost 10 bases, with 15 bases between them. Germline CDR1 reads SGHNT; CDR2 reads YYREEE (reference sequence). CDR3 loop: CASRPPAGRAFF. CDR3 in DNA: TGTGCCAGCAGACCCCCGGCGGGTAGAGCTTTCTTT. Full variable domain (remainder filled in from reference TRBV5-4 and TRBJ1-1): ETGVTQSPTHLIKTRGQQVTLRCSSQSGHNTVSWYQQALGQGPQFIFQYYREEENGRGNFPPRFSGLQFPNYSSELNVNALELDDSALYLCASRPPAGRAFFGQGTRLTVV.

This sequence joins TRBV28 and TRBJ1-2, with 9 bases that match TRBD1. Trimming cost V 4 bases and J 7 bases; bases outside gene matches: 4. The CDR3 is 13 residues long. Germline CDR1 reads MDHEN; CDR2 reads SYDVKM. The chain's CDR3 is CASSYRGRIGYTF. The CDR3 DNA reads as TGTGCCAGCAGTTACAGGGGGCGCATTGGCTACACCTTC.

This chain links TRBV19 with TRBJ1-1; 8 bases are shared with TRBD1. Germline V lookup: CDR1 LNHDA, CDR2 SQIVND (reference sequence). This CDR3 contains 14 residues. The V gene end was trimmed by 4 bases and the J gene end by 6 bases; junction bases not matched to a gene: 7. CDR3 protein: CASSTPRGLAEAFF. CDR3 nucleotides: TGTGCCAGTAGTACTCCCAGGGGGCTGGCTGAAGCTTTCTTT. Supplemented by reference TRBV19 and TRBJ1-1, the full variable domain reads DGGITQSPKYLFRKEGQNVTLSCEQNLNHDAMYWYRQDPGQGLRLIYYSQIVNDFQKGDIAEGYSVSREKKESFPLTVTSAQKNPTAFYLCASSTPRGLAEAFFGQGTRLTVV.

The V call is TRBV7-3, the J call TRBJ2-7; 9 positions match TRBD1. Trimming took 5 bases from V and 2 from J; bases not matched to a gene: 4. The length of the CDR3 is 14 residues. Germline CDR1 SGHTA, CDR2 FQGTGA. CDR3 loop: CASSPGQGPYEQYF. In DNA, the CDR3 is TGTGCCAGCAGCCCGGGACAGGGCCCCTACGAGCAGTACTTC.

The V gene is TRBV28, the J gene TRBJ1-4; a possible D gene is TRBD1 (5 bases). Trimming left V 2 bases short and J 4 bases short, with 17 bases between. Germline values: CDR1 MDHEN, CDR2 SYDVKM. The CDR3 has 17 residues. The CDR3 DNA reads TGTGCCAGCAGTTTACAGCCCAGGACATATGGTAATGAAAAACTGTTTTTT. It translates to CASSLQPRTYGNEKLFF. The whole variable domain, remainder taken from reference TRBV28 and TRBJ1-4, is DVKVTQSSRYLVKRTGEKVFLECVQDMDHENMFWYRQDPGLGLRLIYFSYDVKMKEKGDIPEGYSVSREKKERFSLILESASTNQTSMYLCASSLQPRTYGNEKLFFGSGTQLSVL.

The V call is TRBV28, the J call TRBJ2-3, with 7 bases lining up with TRBD2. This CDR3 is built from 12 residues. CDR1 and CDR2 from the germline V gene are MDHEN and SYDVKM. CDR3 in amino acids: CGAGDGTDTQYF. CDR3 DNA sequence: TGTGGCGCGGGAGACGGCACAGATACGCAGTATTTT.

V gene TRBV7-9 combines with J gene TRBJ2-7, with TRBD2 as a possible D gene (5 bases). Germline CDR1 reads SEHNR; CDR2 reads FQNEAQ (reference sequence). Trimming shortened V by 5 bases and J by 2 bases, and 22 bases separated the two germline ends. The CDR3 loop spans 17 amino acids. CDR3: CASSHPAGGSTAYEQYF. The CDR3 bases are TGTGCCAGCAGCCATCCCGCGGGCGGAAGCACGGCCTACGAGCAGTACTTC.

The CDR3 DNA follows: TGTGCCAGCAGCTTTAGACAGGGAGGTGAAAAACTGTTTTTT. Translated: CASSFRQGGEKLFF. The rearrangement joins TRBV7-8 to TRBJ1-4; 7 bases align to TRBD1. Germline CDR1 SGHVS, CDR2 FQNEAQ. This CDR3 is built from 14 residues. V dropped 3 bases and J dropped 7; count of bases not matched to a gene: 5.

This clone was seen a single time. J is TRBJ2-1 and V is TRBV9; D possibly corresponds to TRBD2 (6 bases). This CDR3 spans 14 amino acids. The ends were cut back, 0 bases at V and 3 bases at J, with 7 bases in the middle. The germline gives CDR1 SGDLS, CDR2 YYNGEE. The CDR3 protein is CASSVGGIYNEQFF. The CDR3 DNA reads TGTGCCAGCAGCGTAGGCGGGATCTACAATGAGCAGTTCTTC.

To note about this clone: A junction end diverges from the germline sequence, so it may reflect a read error. The J gene is TRBJ2-5, the V gene TRBV27; D call uncertain. The CDR3 loop spans 11 amino acids. Germline-derived CDR1 and CDR2 are MNHEY and SMNVEV (reference sequence). CDR3 sequence: CASILRVYRDF. In nucleotides, the CDR3 is TGTGCCAGCATTCTACGGGTGTACCGCGACTTC.

V gene TRBV28 combines with J gene TRBJ1-1, with D perhaps matching TRBD1 (5 bases). The CDR3 is 14 amino acids. Trimming stripped 5 bases from V and 1 base from J, with 11 bases between. CDR1 is MDHEN, CDR2 SYDVKM, per germline. CDR3 sequence (DNA): TGTGCCAGCAGTCCTATCGACAGGAACACTGAAGCTTTCTTT. This sequence encodes CASSPIDRNTEAFF. The variable domain in full, with the rest retrieved from reference TRBV28 and TRBJ1-1, is DVKVTQSSRYLVKRTGEKVFLECVQDMDHENMFWYRQDPGLGLRLIYFSYDVKMKEKGDIPEGYSVSREKKERFSLILESASTNQTSMYLCASSPIDRNTEAFFGQGTRLTVV.

A single count supports this clone. The J gene is TRBJ2-7, the V gene TRBV30; TRBD2 matches 7 bases. This CDR3 has 14 amino acids. The ends lost 3 bases at V and 0 bases at J; junction bases unmatched: 5. Germline assignment: CDR1 GTSNPN and CDR2 SVGIG (reference sequence). The CDR3 loop is CAWRYGDYSYEQYF. The DNA for the CDR3 is TGTGCCTGGAGATATGGGGACTACTCCTACGAGCAGTACTTC. Supplemented by reference TRBV30 and TRBJ2-7, the full variable domain reads SQTIHQWPATLVQPVGSPLSLECTVEGTSNPNLYWYRQAAGRGLQLLFYSVGIGQISSEVPQNLSASRPQDRQFILSSKKLLLSDSGFYLCAWRYGDYSYEQYFGPGTRLTVT.

In the case of this clone: The identical CDR3 is also encoded by other nucleotide sequences in the sample. The chain combines TRBV5-1 with TRBJ1-5; the D is unclear. CDR1 SGHRS and CDR2 YFSETQ come from the germline V gene. V was clipped by 0 bases and J by 2 bases, with 9 bases between them. This CDR3 comprises 15 residues. CDR3: CASSLVSGGNQPQHF. Written as DNA, the CDR3 is TGCGCCAGCAGCTTGGTAAGCGGCGGCAATCAGCCCCAGCATTTT.

The chain links TRBV7-9 to TRBJ2-2; D unresolved. Germline values: CDR1 SEHNR, CDR2 FQNEAQ (reference sequence). The CDR3 runs to 12 residues. CDR3 coding DNA: TGTGGTAGCCATAGGAACACCGGGGAGCTGTTTTTT. Translating it yields CGSHRNTGELFF.

The chain couples TRBV5-6 to TRBJ2-1; D is unclear. The germline gives CDR1 SGHDT, CDR2 YYEEEE. Trimming removed 2 bases from V and 5 bases from J, with 5 bases in between. The length of the CDR3 is 12 residues. CDR3 sequence: CASSLRDNEQFF. The CDR3 nucleotides read TGTGCCAGCAGCTTACGAGACAATGAGCAGTTCTTC.

This clone was seen only a few times. The chain carries TRBV25-1 and TRBJ2-7; 11 nucleotides align to TRBD2. The CDR3 sequence is 17 residues long. Unmatched junction bases numbered 14, after V lost 6 bases and J lost 4 bases. Germline V gene lookup returns CDR1 MGHDK and CDR2 SYGVNS. The CDR3 loop is CASSGLAGGPGEYEQYF. CDR3 nucleotides: TGTGCCAGCAGCGGCTTAGCGGGAGGGCCGGGAGAATACGAGCAGTACTTC.

In its sample, this clone was seen a few times. J is TRBJ2-2 and V is TRBV11-3; 13 nucleotides match TRBD2. Unmatched junction bases numbered 3, after V lost 5 bases and J lost 6 bases. The CDR3 extends over 15 amino acids. Germline CDR1 and CDR2: SGHNT and YENEEA. This CDR3 is CASSGLAGVSGELFF. Here the CDR3 DNA reads TGTGCCAGCAGCGGACTAGCGGGAGTTTCCGGGGAGCTGTTTTTT. The entire variable domain, with the rest obtained from reference TRBV11-3 and TRBJ2-2, is as follows: EAGVVQSPRYKIIEKKQPVAFWCNPISGHNTLYWYLQNLGQGPELLIRYENEEAVDDSQLPKDRFSAERLKGVDSTLKIQPAELGDSAVYLCASSGLAGVSGELFFGEGSRLTVL.

The chain employs TRBV7-2 and TRBJ1-3; 8 positions agree with TRBD1. The CDR3 is 15 residues long. The ends lost 5 bases at V and 6 bases at J; junction bases unmatched: 9. CDR1 is SGHTA and CDR2 is FQGNSA in the germline V gene. The DNA for the CDR3 is TGTGCCAGCAGCCCCTGGACAGGGAGTACAAACACCATATATTTT. Translating it yields CASSPWTGSTNTIYF.

V and J are TRBV2 and TRBJ1-5, with a tentative D call TRBD1 (5 bases). CDR1 is SNHLY and CDR2 is FYNNEI in the germline V gene. The length of the CDR3 is 15 residues. V lost 5 bases and J lost 0, with 11 bases in between. CDR3 residues: CASSLTEHSNQPQHF. The CDR3, as DNA: TGTGCCAGCAGTTTGACAGAGCATAGCAATCAGCCCCAGCATTTT.